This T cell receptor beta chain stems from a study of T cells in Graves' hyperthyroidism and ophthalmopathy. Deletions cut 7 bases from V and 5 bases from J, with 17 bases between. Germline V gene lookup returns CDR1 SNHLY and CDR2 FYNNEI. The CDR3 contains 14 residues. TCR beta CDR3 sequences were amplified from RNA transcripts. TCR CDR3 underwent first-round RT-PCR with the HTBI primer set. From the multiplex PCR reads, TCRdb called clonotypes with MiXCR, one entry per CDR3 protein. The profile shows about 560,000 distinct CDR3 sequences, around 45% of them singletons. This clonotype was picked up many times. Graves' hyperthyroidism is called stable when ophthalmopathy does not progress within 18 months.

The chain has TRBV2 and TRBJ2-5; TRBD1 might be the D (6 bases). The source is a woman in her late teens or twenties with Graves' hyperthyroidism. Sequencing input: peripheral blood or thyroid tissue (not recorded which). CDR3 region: CASIATGRDETQYF. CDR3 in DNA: TGTGCCAGCATTGCTACAGGGAGAGACGAGACCCAGTACTTC.